This note documents a single T cell receptor beta chain sequence. The data stem from a study of radiotherapy plus CTLA-4 blockade in lung cancer. The overall study: For about 18% of patients, objective responses occurred, and 30% to 35% had disease control.

The CDR3 extends over 14 amino acids. Trimming at V came to 1 base and at J to 1 base, leaving 0 bases not matched to a gene. Germline CDR1 reads SGHRS; CDR2 reads YFSETQ. Profiled with immunoSEQ multiplex PCR; TCRdb holds only in-frame clones, not every one. The sample carries about 99,000 clones, around 90% recorded once. This TCR came from a human donor with non-small cell lung cancer that progressed on radiotherapy plus ipilimumab. The source material was peripheral blood, sampled from a patient treated with radiotherapy plus ipilimumab. This chain joins TRBV5-1 and TRBJ1-1; the match to TRBD1 covers 8 bases. CDR3 nucleotide sequence: TGCGCCAGCAGCTTGCAGGGGGCGAACACTGAAGCTTTCTTT. Its protein product is CASSLQGANTEAFF.